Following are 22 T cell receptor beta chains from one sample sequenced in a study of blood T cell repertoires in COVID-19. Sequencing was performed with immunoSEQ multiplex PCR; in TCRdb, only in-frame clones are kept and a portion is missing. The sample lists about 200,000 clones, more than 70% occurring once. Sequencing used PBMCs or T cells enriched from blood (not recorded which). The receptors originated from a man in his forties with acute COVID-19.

CDR3 sequence: CASSYGLAGGYYEQYF. The CDR3 nucleotides read TGTGCCAGCAGTTATGGACTAGCGGGGGGATACTACGAGCAGTACTTC. The rearrangement links TRBV11-2 to TRBJ2-7; TRBD2 matches at 14 bases. Trimming cost V 6 bases and J 3 bases; bases outside gene matches: 7. Germline-derived CDR1 and CDR2 are SGHAT and FQNNGV. The CDR3 length is 16 residues.

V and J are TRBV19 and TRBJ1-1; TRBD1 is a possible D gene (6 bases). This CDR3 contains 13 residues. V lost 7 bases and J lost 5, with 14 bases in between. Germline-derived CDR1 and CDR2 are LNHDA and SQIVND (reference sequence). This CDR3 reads CASTQGRDTEAFF. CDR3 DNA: TGTGCCAGTACCCAGGGGAGGGATACTGAAGCTTTCTTT.

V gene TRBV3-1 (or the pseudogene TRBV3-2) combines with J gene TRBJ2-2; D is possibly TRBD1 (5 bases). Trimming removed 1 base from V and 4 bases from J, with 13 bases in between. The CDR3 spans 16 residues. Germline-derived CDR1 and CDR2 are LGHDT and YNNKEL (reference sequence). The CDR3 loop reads CASSQGFTGPTGELFF. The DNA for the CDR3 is TGTGCCAGCAGCCAAGGTTTCACAGGACCCACCGGGGAGCTGTTTTTT.

The CDR3 region has the DNA TGTGCCAGTAGTCCGCTACAGGGGTTCTCTGGAAACACCATATATTTT. Translating gives CASSPLQGFSGNTIYF. The V gene is TRBV19, the J gene TRBJ1-3; 7 positions match TRBD1. From germline, CDR1 is LNHDA and CDR2 SQIVND (reference sequence). The CDR3 sequence is 16 residues long. Trimming cost V 5 bases and J 0 bases; bases outside gene matches: 7.

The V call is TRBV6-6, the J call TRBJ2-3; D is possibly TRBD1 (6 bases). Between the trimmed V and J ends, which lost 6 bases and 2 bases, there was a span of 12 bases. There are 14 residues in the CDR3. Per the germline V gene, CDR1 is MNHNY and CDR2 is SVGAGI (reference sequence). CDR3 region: CASSSGQPTDTQYF. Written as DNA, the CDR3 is TGTGCCAGCAGCTCCGGACAGCCCACAGATACGCAGTATTTT.

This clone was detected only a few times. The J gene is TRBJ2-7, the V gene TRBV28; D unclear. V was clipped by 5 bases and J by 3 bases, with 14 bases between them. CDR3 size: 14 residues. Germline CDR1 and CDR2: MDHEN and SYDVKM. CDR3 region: CASSPPNDNYEQYF. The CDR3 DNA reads TGTGCCAGCAGTCCCCCAAATGACAACTACGAGCAGTACTTC.

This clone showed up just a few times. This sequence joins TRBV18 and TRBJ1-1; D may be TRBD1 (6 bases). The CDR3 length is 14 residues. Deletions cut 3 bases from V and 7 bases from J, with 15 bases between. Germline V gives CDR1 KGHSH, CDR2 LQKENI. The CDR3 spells CASSPTGTTYEAFF. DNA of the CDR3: TGTGCCAGCTCACCGACCGGGACAACCTATGAAGCTTTCTTT. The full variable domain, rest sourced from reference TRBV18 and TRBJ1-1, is NAGVMQNPRHLVRRRGQEARLRCSPMKGHSHVYWYRQLPEEGLKFMVYLQKENIIDESGMPKERFSAEFPKEGPSILRIQQVVRGDSAAYFCASSPTGTTYEAFFGQGTRLTVV.

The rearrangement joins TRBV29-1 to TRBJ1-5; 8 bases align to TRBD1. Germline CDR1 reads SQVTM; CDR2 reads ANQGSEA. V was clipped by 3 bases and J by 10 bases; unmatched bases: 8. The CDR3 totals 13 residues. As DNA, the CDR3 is TGCAGCGTTGAGGGGACAGGAGGCGGCCCCCAGCATTTT. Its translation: CSVEGTGGGPQHF. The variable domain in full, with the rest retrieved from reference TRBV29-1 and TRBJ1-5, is SAVISQKPSRDICQRGTSLTIQCQVDSQVTMMFWYRQQPGQSLTLIATANQGSEATYESGFVIDKFPISRPNLTFSTLTVSNMSPEDSSIYLCSVEGTGGGPQHFGDGTRLSIL.

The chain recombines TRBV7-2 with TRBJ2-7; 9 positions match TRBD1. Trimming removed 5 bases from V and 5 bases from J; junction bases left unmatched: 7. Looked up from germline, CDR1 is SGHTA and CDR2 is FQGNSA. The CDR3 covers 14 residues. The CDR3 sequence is CASSEGQGRHEQYF. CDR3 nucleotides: TGTGCCAGCAGCGAGGGACAGGGCAGACACGAGCAGTACTTC.

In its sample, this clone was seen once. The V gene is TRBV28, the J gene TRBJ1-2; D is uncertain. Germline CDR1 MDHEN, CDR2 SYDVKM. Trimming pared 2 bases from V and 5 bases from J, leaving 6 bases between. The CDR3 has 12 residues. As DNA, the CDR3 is TGTGCCAGCAGTTTAGGTCGGTATGGCTACACCTTC. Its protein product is CASSLGRYGYTF.

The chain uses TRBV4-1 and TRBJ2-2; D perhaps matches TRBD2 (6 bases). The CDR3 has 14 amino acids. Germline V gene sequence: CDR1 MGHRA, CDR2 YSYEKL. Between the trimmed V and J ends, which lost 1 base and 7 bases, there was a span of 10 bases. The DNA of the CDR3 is TGCGCCAGCAGCCAAGCCCCGGAGGGCGGGGAGCTGTTTTTT. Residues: CASSQAPEGGELFF.

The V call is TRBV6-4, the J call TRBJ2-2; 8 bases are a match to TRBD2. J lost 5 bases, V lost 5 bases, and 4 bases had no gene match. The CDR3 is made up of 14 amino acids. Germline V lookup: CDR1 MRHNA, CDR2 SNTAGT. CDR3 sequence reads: CASSPGTSTGELFF. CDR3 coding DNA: TGTGCCAGCAGTCCCGGGACTAGTACCGGGGAGCTGTTTTTT.

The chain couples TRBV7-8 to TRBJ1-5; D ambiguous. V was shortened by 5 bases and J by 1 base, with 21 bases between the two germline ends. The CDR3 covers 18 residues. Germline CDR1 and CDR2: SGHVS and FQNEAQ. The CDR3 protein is CASSPSFRGVGSNQPQHF. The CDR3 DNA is TGTGCCAGCAGCCCTTCGTTCCGCGGGGTAGGAAGCAATCAGCCCCAGCATTTT.

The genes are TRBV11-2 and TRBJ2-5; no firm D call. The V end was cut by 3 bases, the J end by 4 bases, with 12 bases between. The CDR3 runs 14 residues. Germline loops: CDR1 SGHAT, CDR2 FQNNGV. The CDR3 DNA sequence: TGTGCCAGCAGCTTGTCCCGGGTGGGAGAGACCCAGTACTTC. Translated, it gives CASSLSRVGETQYF.

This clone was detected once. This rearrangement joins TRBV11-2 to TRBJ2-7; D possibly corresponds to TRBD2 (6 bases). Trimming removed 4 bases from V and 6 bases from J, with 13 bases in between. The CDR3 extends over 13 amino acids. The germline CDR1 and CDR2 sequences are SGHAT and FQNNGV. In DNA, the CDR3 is TGTGCCAGCAGCTACCCGGGACTGCTCGAGCAGTACTTC. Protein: CASSYPGLLEQYF.

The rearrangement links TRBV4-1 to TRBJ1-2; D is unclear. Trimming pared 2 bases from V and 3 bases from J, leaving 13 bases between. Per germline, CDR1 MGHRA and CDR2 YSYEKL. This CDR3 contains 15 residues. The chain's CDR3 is CASSQSRSLDYGYTF. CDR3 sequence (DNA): TGCGCCAGCAGCCAATCTCGGTCTCTGGACTATGGCTACACCTTC.

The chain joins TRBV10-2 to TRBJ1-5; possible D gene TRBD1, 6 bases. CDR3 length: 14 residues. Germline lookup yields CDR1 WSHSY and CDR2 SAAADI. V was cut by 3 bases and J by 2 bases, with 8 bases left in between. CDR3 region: CASSDGQRNQPQHF. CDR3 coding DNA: TGCGCCAGCAGTGACGGACAGCGCAATCAGCCCCAGCATTTT.

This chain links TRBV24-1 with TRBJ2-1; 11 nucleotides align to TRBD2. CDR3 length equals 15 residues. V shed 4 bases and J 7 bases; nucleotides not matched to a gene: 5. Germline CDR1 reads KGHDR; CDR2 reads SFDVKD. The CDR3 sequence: CATSDGGLAVNEQFF. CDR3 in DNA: TGTGCCACCAGTGACGGGGGACTAGCGGTGAATGAGCAGTTCTTC.

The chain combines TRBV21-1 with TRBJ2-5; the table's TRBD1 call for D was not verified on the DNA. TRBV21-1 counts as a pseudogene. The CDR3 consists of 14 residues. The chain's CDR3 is CASRPDRSQETQYF. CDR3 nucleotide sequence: TGTGCCAGCAGACCGGACAGGTCCCAAGAGACCCAGTACTTC.

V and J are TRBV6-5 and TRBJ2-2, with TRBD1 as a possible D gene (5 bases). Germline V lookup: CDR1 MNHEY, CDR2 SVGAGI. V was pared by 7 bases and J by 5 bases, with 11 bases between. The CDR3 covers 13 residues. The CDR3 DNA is TGTGCCAGCATCGAGAAGGGGACCGGGGAGCTGTTTTTT. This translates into CASIEKGTGELFF.

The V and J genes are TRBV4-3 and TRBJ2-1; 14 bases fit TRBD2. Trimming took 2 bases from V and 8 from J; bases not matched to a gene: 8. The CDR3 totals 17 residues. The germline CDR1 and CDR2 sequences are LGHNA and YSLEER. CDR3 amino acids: CASSQRGLAGASDEQFF. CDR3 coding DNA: TGCGCCAGCAGCCAAAGGGGACTAGCGGGAGCAAGCGATGAGCAGTTCTTC.

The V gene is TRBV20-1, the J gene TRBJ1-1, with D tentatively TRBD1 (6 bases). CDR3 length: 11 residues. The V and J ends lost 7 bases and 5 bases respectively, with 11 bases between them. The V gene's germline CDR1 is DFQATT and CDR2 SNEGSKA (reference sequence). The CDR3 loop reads CSVTDRTEAFF. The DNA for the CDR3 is TGCAGTGTTACGGACAGAACTGAAGCTTTCTTT.